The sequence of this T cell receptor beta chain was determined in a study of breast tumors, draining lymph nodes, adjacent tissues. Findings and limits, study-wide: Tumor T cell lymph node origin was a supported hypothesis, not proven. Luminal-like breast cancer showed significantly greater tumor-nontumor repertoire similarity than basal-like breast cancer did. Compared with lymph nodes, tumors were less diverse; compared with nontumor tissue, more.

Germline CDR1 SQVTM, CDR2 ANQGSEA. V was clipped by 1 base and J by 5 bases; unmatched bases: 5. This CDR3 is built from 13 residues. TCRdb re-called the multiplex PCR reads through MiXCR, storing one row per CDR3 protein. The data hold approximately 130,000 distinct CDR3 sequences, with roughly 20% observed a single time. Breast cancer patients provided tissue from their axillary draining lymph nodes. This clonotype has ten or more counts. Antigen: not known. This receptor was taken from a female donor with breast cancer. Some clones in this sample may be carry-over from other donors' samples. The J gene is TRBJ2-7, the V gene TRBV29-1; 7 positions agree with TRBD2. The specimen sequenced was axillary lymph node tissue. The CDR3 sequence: CSVEGVGGHEQYF. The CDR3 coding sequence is TGCAGCGTTGAAGGGGTGGGAGGGCACGAGCAGTACTTC.